This section outlines one T cell receptor (beta chain) sequence together with its context. As yet, its antigen is unknown. CDR1 MDHEN and CDR2 SYDVKM come from the germline V gene. Trimming removed 10 bases from V and 2 bases from J, with 11 bases in between. The CDR3 sequence is 12 residues long. This record belongs to a study of read filtering for tumor transcriptome and immune sequencing. Study summary: Transcriptome libraries were built from DNase-treated RNA. TCR-mapped reads were about 4.05 to 10.27 million with IR-seq versus roughly 80 to 1,300 with RNA-seq.

Sampling of bone marrow took place during active disease in every patient. Study outcomes and limitations: Correlation between methods rose after single-read clonotypes were removed.

This library used approximately 370 ng RNA and molecular barcoded adaptors spanning alpha/delta and beta/gamma chains. From the reads, TCRdb called clonotypes with MiXCR, one entry per CDR3 protein. Of 85,000 or so distinct CDR3 sequences in the sample, 9% to 15% are singletons; the top ten hold 15%. The chain joins TRBV28 to TRBJ1-2; tentatively, D is TRBD1 (5 bases). The specimen sequenced was a population of CD138-negative cells sorted from bone marrow. This clonotype was obtained from a donor at least 40 years old with multiple myeloma. DNA for the CDR3: TGTGCCACCACGGGACCAAACTATGGCTACACCTTC. This gives the protein CATTGPNYGYTF.